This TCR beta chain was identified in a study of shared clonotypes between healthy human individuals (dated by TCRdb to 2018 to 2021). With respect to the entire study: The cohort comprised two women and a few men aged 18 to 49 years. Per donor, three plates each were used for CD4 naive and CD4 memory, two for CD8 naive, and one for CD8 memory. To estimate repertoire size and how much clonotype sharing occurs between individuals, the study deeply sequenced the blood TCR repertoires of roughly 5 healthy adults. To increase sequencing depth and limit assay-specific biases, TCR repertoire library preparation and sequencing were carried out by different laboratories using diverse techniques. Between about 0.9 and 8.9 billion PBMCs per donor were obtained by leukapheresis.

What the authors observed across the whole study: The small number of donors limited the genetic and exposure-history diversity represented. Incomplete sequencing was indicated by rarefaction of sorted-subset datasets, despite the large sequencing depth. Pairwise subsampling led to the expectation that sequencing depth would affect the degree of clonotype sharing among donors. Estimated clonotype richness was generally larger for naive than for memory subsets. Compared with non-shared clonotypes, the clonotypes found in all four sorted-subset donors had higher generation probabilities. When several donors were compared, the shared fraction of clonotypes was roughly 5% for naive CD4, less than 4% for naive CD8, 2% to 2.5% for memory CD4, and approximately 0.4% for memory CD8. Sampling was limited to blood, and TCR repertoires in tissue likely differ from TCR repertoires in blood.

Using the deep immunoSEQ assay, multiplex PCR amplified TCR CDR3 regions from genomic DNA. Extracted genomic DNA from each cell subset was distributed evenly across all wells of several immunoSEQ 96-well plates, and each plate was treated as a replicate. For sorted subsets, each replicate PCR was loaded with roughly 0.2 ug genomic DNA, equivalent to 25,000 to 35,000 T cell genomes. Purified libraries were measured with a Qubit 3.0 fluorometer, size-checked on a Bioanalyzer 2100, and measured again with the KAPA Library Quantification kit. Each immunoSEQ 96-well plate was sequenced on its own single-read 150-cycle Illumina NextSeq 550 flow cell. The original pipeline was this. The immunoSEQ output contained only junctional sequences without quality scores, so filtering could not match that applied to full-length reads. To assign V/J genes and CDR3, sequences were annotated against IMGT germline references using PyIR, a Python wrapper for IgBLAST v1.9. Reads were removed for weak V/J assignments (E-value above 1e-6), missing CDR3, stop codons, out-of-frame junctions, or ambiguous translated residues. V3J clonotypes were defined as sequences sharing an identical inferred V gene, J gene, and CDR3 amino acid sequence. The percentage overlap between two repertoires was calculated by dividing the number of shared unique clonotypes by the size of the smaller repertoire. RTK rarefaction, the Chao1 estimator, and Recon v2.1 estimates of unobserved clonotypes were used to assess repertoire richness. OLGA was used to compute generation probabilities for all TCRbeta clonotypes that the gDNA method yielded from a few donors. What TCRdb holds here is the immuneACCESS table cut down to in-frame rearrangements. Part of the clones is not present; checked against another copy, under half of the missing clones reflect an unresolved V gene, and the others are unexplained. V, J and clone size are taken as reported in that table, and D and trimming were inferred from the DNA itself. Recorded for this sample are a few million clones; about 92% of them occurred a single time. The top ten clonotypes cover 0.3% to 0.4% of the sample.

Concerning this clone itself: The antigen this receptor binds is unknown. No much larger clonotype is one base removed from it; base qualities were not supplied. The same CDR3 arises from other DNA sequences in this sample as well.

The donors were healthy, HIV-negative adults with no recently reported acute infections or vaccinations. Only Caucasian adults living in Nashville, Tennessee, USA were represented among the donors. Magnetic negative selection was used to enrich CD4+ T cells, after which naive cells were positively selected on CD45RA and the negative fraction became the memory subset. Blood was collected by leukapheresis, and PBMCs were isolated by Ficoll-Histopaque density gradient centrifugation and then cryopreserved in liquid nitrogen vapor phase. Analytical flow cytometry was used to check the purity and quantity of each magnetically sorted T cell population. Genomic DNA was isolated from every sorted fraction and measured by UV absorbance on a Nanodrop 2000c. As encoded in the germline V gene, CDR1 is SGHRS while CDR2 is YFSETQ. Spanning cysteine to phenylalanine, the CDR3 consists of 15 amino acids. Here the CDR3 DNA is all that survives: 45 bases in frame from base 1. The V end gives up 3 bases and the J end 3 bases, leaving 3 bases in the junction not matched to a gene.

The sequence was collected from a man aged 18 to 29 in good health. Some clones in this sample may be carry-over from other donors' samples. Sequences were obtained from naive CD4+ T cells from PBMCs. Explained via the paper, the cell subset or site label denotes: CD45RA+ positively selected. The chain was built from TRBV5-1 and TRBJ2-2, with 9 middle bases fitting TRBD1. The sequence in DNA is TGCGCCAGCAGCTCACAGGGGGCGGACACCGGGGAGCTGTTTTTT. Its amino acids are CASSSQGADTGELFF. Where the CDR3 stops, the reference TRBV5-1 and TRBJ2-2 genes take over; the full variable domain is KAGVTQTPRYLIKTRGQQVTLSCSPISGHRSVSWYQQTPGQGLQFLFEYFSETQRNKGNFPGRFSGRQFSNSRSEMNVSTLELGDSALYLCASSSQGADTGELFFGEGSRLTVL.